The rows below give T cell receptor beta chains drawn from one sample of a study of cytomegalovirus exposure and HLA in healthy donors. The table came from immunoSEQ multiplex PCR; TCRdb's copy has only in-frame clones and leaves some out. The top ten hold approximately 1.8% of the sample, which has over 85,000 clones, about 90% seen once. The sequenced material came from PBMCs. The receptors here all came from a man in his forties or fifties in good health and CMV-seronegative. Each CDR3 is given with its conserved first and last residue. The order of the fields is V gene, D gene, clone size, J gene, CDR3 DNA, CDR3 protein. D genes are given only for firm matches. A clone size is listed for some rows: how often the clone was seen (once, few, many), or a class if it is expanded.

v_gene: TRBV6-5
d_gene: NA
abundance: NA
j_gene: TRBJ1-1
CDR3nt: TGTGCCAGCCATTCCCCCCAAAACACTGAAGCTTTCTTT
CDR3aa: CASHSPQNTEAFF

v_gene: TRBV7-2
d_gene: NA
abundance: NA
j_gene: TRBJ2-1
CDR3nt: TGTGCCAGCAGCTTAGATGGACACCTGGAGCAGTTCTTC
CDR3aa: CASSLDGHLEQFF

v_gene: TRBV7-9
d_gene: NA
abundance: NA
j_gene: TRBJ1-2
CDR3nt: TGTGCCAGCAGCTTAGGAGGGTTAGGCTACACCTTC
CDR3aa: CASSLGGLGYTF

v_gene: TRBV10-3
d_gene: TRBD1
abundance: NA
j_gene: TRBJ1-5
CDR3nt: TGTGCCATCAGTTCCGGGACAGGGAGCAATCAGCCCCAGCATTTT
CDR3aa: CAISSGTGSNQPQHF

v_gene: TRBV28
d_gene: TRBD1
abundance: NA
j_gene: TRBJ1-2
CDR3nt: TGTGCCAGCAGTACCCAGGGGACAGGAATTGATGGCTACACCTTC
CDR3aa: CASSTQGTGIDGYTF

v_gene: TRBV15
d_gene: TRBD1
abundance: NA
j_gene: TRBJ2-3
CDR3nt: TGTGCCACAAATTCCGGGACAGGGGGCGCAGATACGCAGTATTTT
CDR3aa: CATNSGTGGADTQYF

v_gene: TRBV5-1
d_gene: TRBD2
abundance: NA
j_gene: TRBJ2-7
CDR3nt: TGCGCCAGCAGCCCGACAATGACTAGCGGGGGTTCCTACGAGCAGTACTTC
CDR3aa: CASSPTMTSGGSYEQYF

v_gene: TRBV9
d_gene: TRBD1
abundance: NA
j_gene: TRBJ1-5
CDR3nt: TGTGCCAGCAGCGCGACAGGGGGTCGCAATCAGCCCCAGCATTTT
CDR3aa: CASSATGGRNQPQHF

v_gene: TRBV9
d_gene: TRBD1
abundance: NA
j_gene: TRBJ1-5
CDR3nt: TGTGCCAGCAGCGTGGGACAGAGTAATCAGCCCCAGCATTTT
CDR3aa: CASSVGQSNQPQHF

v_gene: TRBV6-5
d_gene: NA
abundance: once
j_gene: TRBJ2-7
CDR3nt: TGTGCCAGCAGTTACTCAACAGGACCCTGGTACGAGCAGTACTTC
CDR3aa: CASSYSTGPWYEQYF

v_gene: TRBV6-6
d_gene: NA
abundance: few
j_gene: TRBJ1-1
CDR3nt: TGTGCCAGCAGTTACTCCTACGGGATCTCTGAAGCTTTCTTT
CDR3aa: CASSYSYGISEAFF

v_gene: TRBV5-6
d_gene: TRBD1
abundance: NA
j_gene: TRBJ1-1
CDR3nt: TGTGCCAGCAGCTTTTACAGACAGGGCAAAATCATGAACACTGAAGCTTTCTTT
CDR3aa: CASSFYRQGKIMNTEAFF

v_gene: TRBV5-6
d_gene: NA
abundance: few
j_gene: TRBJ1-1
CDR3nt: TGTGCCAGCAGCTTGGGGGCGGACAGATTGAACACTGAAGCTTTCTTT
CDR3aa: CASSLGADRLNTEAFF

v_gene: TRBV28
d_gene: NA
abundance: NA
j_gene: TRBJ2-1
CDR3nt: TGTGCCAGCAGTTTATCAGTCGGGACAGGGACTAGTGAGCAGTTCTTC
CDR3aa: CASSLSVGTGTSEQFF

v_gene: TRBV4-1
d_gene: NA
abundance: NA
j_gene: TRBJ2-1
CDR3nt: TGCGCCAGCAGCCCATACCTTAGCTCCTACAATGAGCAGTTCTTC
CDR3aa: CASSPYLSSYNEQFF

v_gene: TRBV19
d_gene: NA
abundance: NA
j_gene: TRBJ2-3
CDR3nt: TGTGCCAGTAGTATGTGGCCCCAAACGCAGTATTTT
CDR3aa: CASSMWPQTQYF

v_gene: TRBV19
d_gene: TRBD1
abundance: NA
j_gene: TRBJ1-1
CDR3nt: TGTGCCAGTAGGGGACAGTCGTACACTGAAGCTTTCTTT
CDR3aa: CASRGQSYTEAFF

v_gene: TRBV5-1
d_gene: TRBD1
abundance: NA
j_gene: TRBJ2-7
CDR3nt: TGCGCCAGCAGCCAAGGACAGGGAACCTACGAGCAGTACTTC
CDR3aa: CASSQGQGTYEQYF

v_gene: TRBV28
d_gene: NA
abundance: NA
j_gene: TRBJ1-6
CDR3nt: TGTGCCAGCAGTTTATCTACGAATAATTCACCCCTCCACTTT
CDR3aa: CASSLSTNNSPLHF

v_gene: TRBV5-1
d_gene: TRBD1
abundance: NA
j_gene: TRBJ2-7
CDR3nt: TGCGCCAGCAGCGAACAGACAGGGGGCCCATACGAGCAGTACTTC
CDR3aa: CASSEQTGGPYEQYF

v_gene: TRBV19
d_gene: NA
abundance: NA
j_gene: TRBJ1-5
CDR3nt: TGTGCCAGTAGTATAGGGAGGGGGGGTCAGCCCCAGCATTTT
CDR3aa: CASSIGRGGQPQHF

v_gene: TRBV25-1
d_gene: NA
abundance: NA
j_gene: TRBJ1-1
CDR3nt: TGTGCCAGCGGGGAGGGACCAGGCACTGAAGCTTTCTTT
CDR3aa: CASGEGPGTEAFF

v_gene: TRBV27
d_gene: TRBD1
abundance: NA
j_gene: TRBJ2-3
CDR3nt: TGTGCCAGCAGTTTAAAGGGGGCCACAGATACGCAGTATTTT
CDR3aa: CASSLKGATDTQYF

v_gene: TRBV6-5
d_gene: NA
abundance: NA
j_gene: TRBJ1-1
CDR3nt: TGTGCCAGCAGTCAGAGGACAAACCCCGCGACTGAAGCTTTCTTT
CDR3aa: CASSQRTNPATEAFF

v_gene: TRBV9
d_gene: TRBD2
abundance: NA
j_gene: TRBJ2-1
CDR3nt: TGTGCCAGCAGCGTAGCTGGCGGGGGGGCCGGTGAGCAGTTCTTC
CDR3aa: CASSVAGGGAGEQFF

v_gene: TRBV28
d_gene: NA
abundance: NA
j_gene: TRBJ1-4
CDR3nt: TGTGCCAGCAGTCCGTCAGGGGTGGTTTACGAAAAACTGTTTTTT
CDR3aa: CASSPSGVVYEKLFF

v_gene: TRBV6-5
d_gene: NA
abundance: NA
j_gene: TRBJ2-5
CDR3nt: TGTGCCAGCACCCGGGGAGAGACCCAGTACTTC
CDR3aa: CASTRGETQYF

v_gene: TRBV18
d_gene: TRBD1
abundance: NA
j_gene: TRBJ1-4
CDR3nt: TGTGCCAGCTCTTACGGACAGGATGAAAAACTGTTTTTT
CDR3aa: CASSYGQDEKLFF

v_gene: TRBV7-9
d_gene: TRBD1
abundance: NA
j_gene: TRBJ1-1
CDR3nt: TGTGCCAGCAGCTCGGACAGGGTGGAGACTGAAGCTTTCTTT
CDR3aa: CASSSDRVETEAFF

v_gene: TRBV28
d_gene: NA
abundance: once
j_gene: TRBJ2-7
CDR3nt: TGTGCCAGCAATAATAGGGGCTACGAGCAGTACTTC
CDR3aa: CASNNRGYEQYF

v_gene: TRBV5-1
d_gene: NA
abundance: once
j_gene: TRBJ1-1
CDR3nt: TGCGCCAGCAGCTTCCAGGGAAACACTGAAGCTTTCTTT
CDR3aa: CASSFQGNTEAFF

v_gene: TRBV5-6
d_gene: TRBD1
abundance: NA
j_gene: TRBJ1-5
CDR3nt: TGTGCCAGCAGCCGCAGACAGGGCCACGGGGCCCCTCGGGCCCAGCATTTT
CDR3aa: CASSRRQGHGAPRAQHF

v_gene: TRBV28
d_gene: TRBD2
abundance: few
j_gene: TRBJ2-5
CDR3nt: TGTGCCAGCAGTCCGACGCTAGCGGGGGCCGGGGAGACCCAGTACTTC
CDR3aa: CASSPTLAGAGETQYF

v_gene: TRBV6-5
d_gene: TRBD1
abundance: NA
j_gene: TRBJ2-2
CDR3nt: TGTGCCAGCAGCCCGACAGGGGGCCACGGGGAGCTGTTTTTT
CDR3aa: CASSPTGGHGELFF

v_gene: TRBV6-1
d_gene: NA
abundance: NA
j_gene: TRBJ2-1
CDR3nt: TGTGCCAGCAGTTCACTGACAGGCATGAGTGAGCAGTTCTTC
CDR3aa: CASSSLTGMSEQFF

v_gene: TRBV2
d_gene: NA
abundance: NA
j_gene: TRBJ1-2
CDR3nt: TGTGCCAGCAACCGGGGAGGCTACACCTTC
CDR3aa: CASNRGGYTF

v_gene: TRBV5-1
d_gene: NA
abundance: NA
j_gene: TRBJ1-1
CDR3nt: TGCGCCAGCAGCTTGGACAGGAACACTGAAGCTTTCTTT
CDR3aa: CASSLDRNTEAFF

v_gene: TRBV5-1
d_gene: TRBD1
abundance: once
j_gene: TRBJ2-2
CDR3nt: TGCGCCAGCAGCTTGGACTTCGGGACAGGGGTTGGTGGGGAGCTGTTTTTT
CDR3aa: CASSLDFGTGVGGELFF

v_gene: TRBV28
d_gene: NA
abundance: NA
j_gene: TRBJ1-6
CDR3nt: TGTGCCAGCAGTTTTACAGGGACCTATAATTCACCCCTCCACTTT
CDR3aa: CASSFTGTYNSPLHF

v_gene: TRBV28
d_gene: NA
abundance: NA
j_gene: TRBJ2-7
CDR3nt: TGTGCCAGCAGTTTCGATGGCAGCTCCTACGAGCAGTACTTC
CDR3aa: CASSFDGSSYEQYF

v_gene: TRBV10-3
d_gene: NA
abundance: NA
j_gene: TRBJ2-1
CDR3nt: TGTGCCATCAGTGATTTCGGGAATGAGCAGTTCTTC
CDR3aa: CAISDFGNEQFF

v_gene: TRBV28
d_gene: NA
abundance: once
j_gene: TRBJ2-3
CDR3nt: TGTGCCAGCAGCCCCTGGGGGGATGGAGATACGCAGTATTTT
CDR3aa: CASSPWGDGDTQYF

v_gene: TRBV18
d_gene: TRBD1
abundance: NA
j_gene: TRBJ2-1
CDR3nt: TGTGCCAGCTCACCTCAGGGGGCGAATGAGCAGTTCTTC
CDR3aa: CASSPQGANEQFF

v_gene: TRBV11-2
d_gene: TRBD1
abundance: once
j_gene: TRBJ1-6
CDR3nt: TGTGCCAGCAGCTTTTCCAGGACAGGGAATTCACCCCTCCACTTT
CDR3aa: CASSFSRTGNSPLHF

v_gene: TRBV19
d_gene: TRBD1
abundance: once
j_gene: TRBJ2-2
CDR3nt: TGTGCCAGTAGTTTATCCGGGACAGGGGGAACCGGGGAGCTGTTTTTT
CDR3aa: CASSLSGTGGTGELFF

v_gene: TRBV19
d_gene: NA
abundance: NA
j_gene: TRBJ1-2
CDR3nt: TGTGCCAGTAGAGGCCACAGTTCTCCCTTCTATGGCTACACCTTC
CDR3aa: CASRGHSSPFYGYTF

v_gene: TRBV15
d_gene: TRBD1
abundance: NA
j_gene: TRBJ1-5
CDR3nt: TGTGCCACCAGCTTGGACAGGGGTTCTCAGCCCCAGCATTTT
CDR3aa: CATSLDRGSQPQHF

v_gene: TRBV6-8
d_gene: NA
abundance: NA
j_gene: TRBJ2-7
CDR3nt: TGTGCCAGCAGGAACGTGACAGGCCTAACCTACGAGCAGTACTTC
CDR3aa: CASRNVTGLTYEQYF

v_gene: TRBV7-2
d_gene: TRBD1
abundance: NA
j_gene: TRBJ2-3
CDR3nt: TGTGCCAGCAGTCAGGGGGCAAGGGGAGAATATTTT
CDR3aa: CASSQGARGEYF

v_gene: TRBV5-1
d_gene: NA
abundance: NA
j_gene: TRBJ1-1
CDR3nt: TGCGCCAGCAGCTTTCAGGGAGGTGGCACTGAAGCTTTCTTT
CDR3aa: CASSFQGGGTEAFF

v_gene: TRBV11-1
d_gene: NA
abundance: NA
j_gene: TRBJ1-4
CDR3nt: TGTGCCAGCAGCGAACAAGCAACTAATGAAAAACTGTTTTTT
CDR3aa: CASSEQATNEKLFF

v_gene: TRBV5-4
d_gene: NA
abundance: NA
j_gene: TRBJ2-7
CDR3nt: TGTGCCAGCAGCTTAAAGACCGGACTCTACGAGCAGTACTTC
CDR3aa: CASSLKTGLYEQYF

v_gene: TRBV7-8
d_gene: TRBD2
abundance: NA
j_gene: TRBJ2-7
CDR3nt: TGTGCCAGCAGCTCCTCTAGCGGGGGCTACGAGCAGTACTTC
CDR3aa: CASSSSSGGYEQYF

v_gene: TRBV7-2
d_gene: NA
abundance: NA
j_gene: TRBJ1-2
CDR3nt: TGTGCCAGCAGCCTTAGTTCGGACTATGGCTACACCTTC
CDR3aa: CASSLSSDYGYTF

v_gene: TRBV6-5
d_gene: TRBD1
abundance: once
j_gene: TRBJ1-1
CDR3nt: TGTGCCAGCAGACAGGGGATCACTGAAGCTTTCTTT
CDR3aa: CASRQGITEAFF

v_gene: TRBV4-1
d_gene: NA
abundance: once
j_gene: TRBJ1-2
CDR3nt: TGCGCCAGCAGCCAAGGCGCCGACCCTGAGGAGGGCTACACCTTC
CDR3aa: CASSQGADPEEGYTF

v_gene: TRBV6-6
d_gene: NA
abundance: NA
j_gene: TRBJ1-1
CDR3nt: TGTGCCAGCAGTTACTATTCCGGGTCTGAAGCTTTCTTT
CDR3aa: CASSYYSGSEAFF

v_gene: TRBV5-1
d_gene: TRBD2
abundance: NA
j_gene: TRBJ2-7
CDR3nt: TGCGCCAGCAGCCCCGAGAGCGGGGGGAGAGGTTACGAGCAGTACTTC
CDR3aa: CASSPESGGRGYEQYF

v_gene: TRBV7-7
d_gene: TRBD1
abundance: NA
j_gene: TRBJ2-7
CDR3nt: TGTGCCAGCAGCTTCGGACAGGCCTACGAGCAGTACTTC
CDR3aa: CASSFGQAYEQYF

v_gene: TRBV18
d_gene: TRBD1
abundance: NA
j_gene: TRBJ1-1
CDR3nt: TGTGCCAGCTCACCTACGGACAGGGCGACTGAAGCTTTCTTT
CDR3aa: CASSPTDRATEAFF